These T cell receptor beta chains were read from a single sample in a study of early T cells in non-severe SARS-CoV-2 infection. TCRdb re-analysed the 5' RACE reads in MiXCR, keeping a single row per CDR3 protein. This repertoire shows 75,000 to 100,000 distinct CDR3 sequences, around 15% found once; its top ten account for approximately 0.5%. Input material: whole blood. These receptors were taken from an adult who was a healthcare worker with PCR-confirmed SARS-CoV-2 infection or an uninfected control (not recorded which). The CDR3 runs from the conserved cysteine through the conserved F or W. D genes are given only for firm matches. Clone size, where shown, is once, few, many, or a class for clones that have expanded.

NA TRBD1 TRBV2 CASSAGQGKYGYTF
NA TRBD1 TRBV6-1 CASSSRQGFMVGAFF
NA NA TRBV20-1 CSATVRDNYNEQFF
few NA TRBV10-3 CAISESWSDGNNEQFF
few NA TRBV4-1 CASSQAEGMGASGANVLTF
NA TRBD2 TRBV6-5 CASSWLAGGPNEQFF
few NA TRBV7-8 CASSLGSWANTEAFF
many NA TRBV7-8 CASSLASRQLNTGELFF
NA NA TRBV15 CATSRGRGSGTDTQYF
few NA TRBV11-2 CASSSPRREADTQYF
NA NA TRBV4-1 CASSQVYRVEPQHF
NA NA TRBV11-2 CASSPLRAVGFQSGANVLTF
few NA TRBV7-9 CASSALVRSYNEQFF
many TRBD2 TRBV12-3/TRBV12-4 CASSLEWTSGGYTGELFF
NA TRBD2 TRBV11-2 CASSLIGTRDGEQFF
NA NA TRBV7-3 CASSLGPMETDTQYF
NA NA TRBV4-1 CASSPGPDGNTIYF
few TRBD2 TRBV5-1 CASSLFNGGSQETQYF
few NA TRBV2 CASSEDRASHNSPLHF
few TRBD1 TRBV24-1 CATRGGTGKNTEAFF
NA NA TRBV7-2 CASSLGLAKETQYF
many NA TRBV20-1 CSAREVVGGYTF
few NA TRBV7-9 CASRPESSYNSPLHF
NA TRBD1 TRBV7-9 CASSSGQGAWDTQYF
many TRBD2 TRBV19 CASSSLAGGLGEQFF
many NA TRBV7-3 CASSLSAGNYGYTF
few NA TRBV20-1 CSASKQGSATGELFF
once NA TRBV20-1 CSASADTQYF
many NA TRBV29-1 CSVEEWGGTQPLNYGYTF
many NA TRBV2 CASSEGQRGELFF
NA NA TRBV29-1 CSVTGFNTEAFF
many NA TRBV19 CASRSDFYSNQPQHF
many TRBD1 TRBV12-3/TRBV12-4 CASSLIGGETEAFF
NA TRBD1 TRBV12-5 CASGLGQGRSGYTF
few NA TRBV5-4 CASSFGTEYGYTF
NA NA TRBV12-3/TRBV12-4 CASSSRNNEQFF